This paragraph reports one T cell receptor (beta chain). These data are taken from a study of blood T cell repertoires in COVID-19. Study-level background: Samples of COVID-19 (acute and convalescent) were obtained from the United States, Italy and Spain. T cells, B-cell-depleted T cells, or PBMCs provided the cDNA or gDNA that served as material.

The length of the CDR3 is 15 residues. Germline-derived CDR1 and CDR2 are KGHSH and LQKENI. The V segment lost 1 base and the J segment 4 bases; nucleotides outside the gene matches: 3. Per the original data handling: It was from reference gene primer amplification that nucleated cell counts were estimated. Measured with immunoSEQ multiplex PCR; TCRdb has only the in-frame clones, and not every one. V, J and clone size derive from that table, while D and trimming were established from the DNA sequence. The sample contains tens of thousands of clones, 80% to 90% of which appear only once. This receptor was obtained from a human donor in a cohort sampled during active COVID-19. V and J are TRBV18 and TRBJ2-5; the match to TRBD2 covers 10 bases. The sequenced material came from peripheral blood. The CDR3 region is CASSPRSGRGETQYF. CDR3 nucleotide sequence: TGTGCCAGCTCACCACGGAGCGGGAGGGGAGAGACCCAGTACTTC.